This is a list of T cell receptor beta chains from one sample in a study of PD-1 blockade in classical Hodgkin lymphoma. Libraries were prepared by immunoSEQ multiplex PCR; TCRdb keeps only in-frame clonotypes and omits some of them. The sample lists roughly 11,000 clones; 85% were seen once. The sample consisted of peripheral blood mononuclear cells (PBMCs), taken at baseline. The receptor set was obtained from a human donor with classical Hodgkin lymphoma. CDR3s leave out the opening cysteine and the closing phenylalanine or tryptophan. A D gene is named only where the DNA matches it firmly. Clone size is not always given. Where it is, it says once, few, many or a class for expanded clones.

CDR3 length: 13
D gene: -
clone size: -
J gene: TRBJ1-2
V gene: TRBV7-6
CDR3 protein: ASTAWSGSNYGYT

CDR3 length: 11
D gene: -
clone size: once
J gene: TRBJ2-1
V gene: TRBV9
CDR3 protein: ASSVAGGHEQF

CDR3 length: 13
D gene: -
clone size: -
J gene: TRBJ1-2
V gene: TRBV14
CDR3 protein: ASSQVQGHDYGYT

CDR3 length: 6
D gene: -
clone size: -
J gene: TRBJ1-1
V gene: TRBV30
CDR3 protein: ALDVAF

CDR3 length: 14
D gene: TRBD1
clone size: -
J gene: TRBJ1-3
V gene: TRBV15
CDR3 protein: ATSSGTGRTGNTIY

CDR3 length: 15
D gene: -
clone size: once
J gene: TRBJ1-5
V gene: TRBV5-6
CDR3 protein: ASSLWWADYSNQPQH

CDR3 length: 13
D gene: TRBD1
clone size: -
J gene: TRBJ2-6
V gene: TRBV29-1
CDR3 protein: SVEVTGAGANVLT

CDR3 length: 10
D gene: -
clone size: -
J gene: TRBJ2-7
V gene: TRBV29-1
CDR3 protein: SARDRPYEQY

CDR3 length: 15
D gene: -
clone size: -
J gene: TRBJ2-5
V gene: TRBV4-2
CDR3 protein: ASSQAPTGPGQETQY

CDR3 length: 11
D gene: -
clone size: -
J gene: TRBJ1-4
V gene: TRBV4-3
CDR3 protein: ASSQDWDSVLF

CDR3 length: 11
D gene: -
clone size: -
J gene: TRBJ1-2
V gene: TRBV29-1
CDR3 protein: SVAATADYGYT

CDR3 length: 12
D gene: TRBD2
clone size: -
J gene: TRBJ2-3
V gene: TRBV4-3
CDR3 protein: ASSPGTSGYTQY

CDR3 length: 12
D gene: TRBD1
clone size: -
J gene: TRBJ1-5
V gene: TRBV9
CDR3 protein: ASSVDRDNQPQH

CDR3 length: 11
D gene: -
clone size: -
J gene: TRBJ2-3
V gene: TRBV7-2
CDR3 protein: ASSQGLGDTQY

CDR3 length: 13
D gene: -
clone size: -
J gene: TRBJ2-7
V gene: TRBV7-9
CDR3 protein: ASSLALGLVTEQY

CDR3 length: 8
D gene: TRBD1
clone size: -
J gene: TRBJ2-1
V gene: TRBV20-1
CDR3 protein: SVVTGGAF

CDR3 length: 13
D gene: TRBD2
clone size: -
J gene: TRBJ2-7
V gene: TRBV7-2
CDR3 protein: ASSLKVAGGYEQY

CDR3 length: 12
D gene: TRBD1
clone size: -
J gene: TRBJ1-4
V gene: TRBV18
CDR3 protein: ASSHNGQGEKLF

CDR3 length: 14
D gene: TRBD1
clone size: -
J gene: TRBJ1-5
V gene: TRBV7-2
CDR3 protein: ASSLGTGRGRQPQH

CDR3 length: 12
D gene: TRBD2
clone size: -
J gene: TRBJ2-3
V gene: TRBV10-3
CDR3 protein: AIRIAGSTDTQY

CDR3 length: 11
D gene: -
clone size: -
J gene: TRBJ2-5
V gene: TRBV5-1
CDR3 protein: ASSLGNQETQY

CDR3 length: 10
D gene: -
clone size: -
J gene: TRBJ2-7
V gene: TRBV28
CDR3 protein: ASSQDSYEQY

CDR3 length: 11
D gene: -
clone size: -
J gene: TRBJ2-3
V gene: TRBV7-8
CDR3 protein: ASSLGYTDTQY

CDR3 length: 13
D gene: TRBD1
clone size: once
J gene: TRBJ2-2
V gene: TRBV5-6
CDR3 protein: ASRAGQGWAGELF

CDR3 length: 10
D gene: -
clone size: -
J gene: TRBJ1-5
V gene: TRBV19
CDR3 protein: ASSIGDQPQH

CDR3 length: 15
D gene: TRBD2
clone size: once
J gene: TRBJ2-3
V gene: TRBV9
CDR3 protein: ASSVGNGAGGAETQY

CDR3 length: 9
D gene: -
clone size: -
J gene: TRBJ1-2
V gene: TRBV4-2
CDR3 protein: ASSQGNGYT

CDR3 length: 13
D gene: -
clone size: -
J gene: TRBJ2-1
V gene: TRBV10-1
CDR3 protein: ASSEGVGSYNEQF

CDR3 length: 12
D gene: -
clone size: -
J gene: TRBJ2-1
V gene: TRBV9
CDR3 protein: ASSVAWTVDEQF

CDR3 length: 11
D gene: -
clone size: large
J gene: TRBJ2-1
V gene: TRBV11-2
CDR3 protein: ASSLIGVDEQF

CDR3 length: 11
D gene: -
clone size: -
J gene: TRBJ1-1
V gene: TRBV14
CDR3 protein: ASSQDRFTEAF

CDR3 length: 13
D gene: TRBD2
clone size: -
J gene: TRBJ2-5
V gene: TRBV11-2
CDR3 protein: ASSGDLAGAETQY

CDR3 length: 11
D gene: -
clone size: once
J gene: TRBJ2-7
V gene: TRBV6-5
CDR3 protein: ASSYSIRNEQY

CDR3 length: 13
D gene: TRBD2
clone size: -
J gene: TRBJ2-7
V gene: TRBV2
CDR3 protein: ASSETGTSSYEQY

CDR3 length: 12
D gene: -
clone size: -
J gene: TRBJ2-3
V gene: TRBV9
CDR3 protein: ASSAFQLVDTQY

CDR3 length: 13
D gene: TRBD2
clone size: -
J gene: TRBJ2-3
V gene: TRBV7-3
CDR3 protein: ASSLNSGTADTQY

CDR3 length: 12
D gene: -
clone size: -
J gene: TRBJ2-5
V gene: TRBV5-1
CDR3 protein: ASSLAGVEETQY

CDR3 length: 15
D gene: -
clone size: -
J gene: TRBJ2-5
V gene: TRBV7-2
CDR3 protein: ASSLMGGATLQETQY

CDR3 length: 12
D gene: -
clone size: once
J gene: TRBJ2-7
V gene: TRBV6-5
CDR3 protein: ASSWTPRSYEQY

CDR3 length: 11
D gene: -
clone size: -
J gene: TRBJ2-7
V gene: TRBV5-4
CDR3 protein: ASSSGFSYEQY

CDR3 length: 12
D gene: TRBD2
clone size: -
J gene: TRBJ2-4
V gene: TRBV18
CDR3 protein: ASSPYGRDSIQY